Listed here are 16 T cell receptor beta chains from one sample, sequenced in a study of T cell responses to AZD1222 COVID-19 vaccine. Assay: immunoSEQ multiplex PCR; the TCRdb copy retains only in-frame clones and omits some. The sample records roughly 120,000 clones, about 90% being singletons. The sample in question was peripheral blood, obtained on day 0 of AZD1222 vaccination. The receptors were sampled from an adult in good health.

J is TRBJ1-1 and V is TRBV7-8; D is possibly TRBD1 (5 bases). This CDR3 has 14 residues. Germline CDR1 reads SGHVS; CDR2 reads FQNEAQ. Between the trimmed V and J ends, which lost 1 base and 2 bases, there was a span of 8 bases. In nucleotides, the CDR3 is TGTGCCAGCAGCTTAGGGGGGGTTAACACTGAAGCTTTCTTT. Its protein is CASSLGGVNTEAFF. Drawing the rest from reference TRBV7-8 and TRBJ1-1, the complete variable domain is GAGVSQSPRYKVAKRGQDVALRCDPISGHVSLFWYQQALGQGPEFLTYFQNEAQLDKSGLPSDRFFAERPEGSVSTLKIQRTQQEDSAVYLCASSLGGVNTEAFFGQGTRLTVV.

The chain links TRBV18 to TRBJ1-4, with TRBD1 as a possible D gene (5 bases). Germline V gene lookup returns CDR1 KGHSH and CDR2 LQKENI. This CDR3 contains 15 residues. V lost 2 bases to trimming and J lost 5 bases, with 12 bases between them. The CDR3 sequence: CASSPGQGGNEKLFF. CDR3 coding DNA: TGTGCCAGCTCACCAGGGCAGGGCGGGAATGAAAAACTGTTTTTT.

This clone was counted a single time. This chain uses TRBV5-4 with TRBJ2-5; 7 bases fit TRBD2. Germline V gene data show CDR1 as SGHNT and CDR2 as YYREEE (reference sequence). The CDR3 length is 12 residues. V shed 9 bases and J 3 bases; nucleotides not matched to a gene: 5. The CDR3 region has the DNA TGTGCCACCTGGGGGGGAGAAGAGACCCAGTACTTC. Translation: CATWGGEETQYF.

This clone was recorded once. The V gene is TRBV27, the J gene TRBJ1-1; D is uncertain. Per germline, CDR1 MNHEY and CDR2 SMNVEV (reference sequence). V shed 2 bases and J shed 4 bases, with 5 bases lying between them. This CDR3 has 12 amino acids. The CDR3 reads CASSLIGTEAFF. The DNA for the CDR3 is TGTGCCAGCAGTTTAATCGGCACTGAAGCTTTCTTT.

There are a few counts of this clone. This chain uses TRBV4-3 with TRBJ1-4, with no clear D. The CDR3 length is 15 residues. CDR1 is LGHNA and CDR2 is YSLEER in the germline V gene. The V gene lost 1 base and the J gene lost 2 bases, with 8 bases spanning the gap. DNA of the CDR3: TGCGCCAGCAGCCAAGGGTCGTCTACTAATGAAAAACTGTTTTTT. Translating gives CASSQGSSTNEKLFF.

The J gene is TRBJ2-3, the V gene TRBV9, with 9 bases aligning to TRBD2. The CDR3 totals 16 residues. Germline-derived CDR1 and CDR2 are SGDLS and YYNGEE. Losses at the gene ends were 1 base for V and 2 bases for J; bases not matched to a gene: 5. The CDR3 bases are TGTGCCAGCAGCGTATTACTAGCGGGTACCACAGATACGCAGTATTTT. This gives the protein CASSVLLAGTTDTQYF.

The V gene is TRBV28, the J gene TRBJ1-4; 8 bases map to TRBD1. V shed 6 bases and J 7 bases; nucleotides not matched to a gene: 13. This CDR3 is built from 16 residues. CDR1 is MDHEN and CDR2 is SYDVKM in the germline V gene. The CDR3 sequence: CASSPLGAGGPEKLFF. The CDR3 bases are TGTGCCAGCAGCCCCTTAGGTGCAGGGGGCCCTGAAAAACTGTTTTTT. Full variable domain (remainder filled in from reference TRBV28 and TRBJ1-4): DVKVTQSSRYLVKRTGEKVFLECVQDMDHENMFWYRQDPGLGLRLIYFSYDVKMKEKGDIPEGYSVSREKKERFSLILESASTNQTSMYLCASSPLGAGGPEKLFFGSGTQLSVL.

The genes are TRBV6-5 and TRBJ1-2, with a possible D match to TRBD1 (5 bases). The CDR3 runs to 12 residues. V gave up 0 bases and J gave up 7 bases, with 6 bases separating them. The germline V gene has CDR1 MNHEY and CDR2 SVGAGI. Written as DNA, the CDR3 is TGTGCCAGCAGTTACTCCGGGGCTGGCTACACCTTC. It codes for CASSYSGAGYTF.

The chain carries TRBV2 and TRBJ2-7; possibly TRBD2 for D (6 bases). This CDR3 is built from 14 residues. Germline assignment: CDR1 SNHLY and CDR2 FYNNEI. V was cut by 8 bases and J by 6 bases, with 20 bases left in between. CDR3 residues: CASGEEVQWGEQYF. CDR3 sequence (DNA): TGTGCCAGCGGGGAGGAGGTCCAGTGGGGCGAGCAGTACTTC.

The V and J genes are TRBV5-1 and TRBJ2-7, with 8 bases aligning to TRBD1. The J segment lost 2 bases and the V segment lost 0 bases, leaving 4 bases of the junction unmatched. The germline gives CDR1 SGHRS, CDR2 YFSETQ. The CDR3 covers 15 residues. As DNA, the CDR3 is TGCGCCAGCAGCTTGGGCGGGACAGGCACCTACGAGCAGTACTTC. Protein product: CASSLGGTGTYEQYF.

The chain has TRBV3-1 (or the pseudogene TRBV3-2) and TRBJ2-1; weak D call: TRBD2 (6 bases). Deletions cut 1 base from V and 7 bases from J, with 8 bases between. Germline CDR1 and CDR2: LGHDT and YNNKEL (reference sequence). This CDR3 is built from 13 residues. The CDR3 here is CASSQGDFNEQFF. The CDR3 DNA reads TGTGCCAGCAGCCAAGGGGACTTTAATGAGCAGTTCTTC.

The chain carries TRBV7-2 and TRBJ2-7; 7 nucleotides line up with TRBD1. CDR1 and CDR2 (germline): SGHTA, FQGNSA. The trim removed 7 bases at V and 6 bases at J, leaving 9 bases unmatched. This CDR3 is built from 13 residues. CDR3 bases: TGTGCCAGCACCCCTGGACAGGCACTCGAGCAGTACTTC. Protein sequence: CASTPGQALEQYF.

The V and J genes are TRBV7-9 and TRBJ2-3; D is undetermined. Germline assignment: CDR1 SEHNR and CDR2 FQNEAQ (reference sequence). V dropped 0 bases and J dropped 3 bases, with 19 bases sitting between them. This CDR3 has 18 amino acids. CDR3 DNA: TGTGCCAGCAGCTTAGCGCCGGTATGGGGAAGCTCTACAGATACGCAGTATTTT. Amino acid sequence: CASSLAPVWGSSTDTQYF.

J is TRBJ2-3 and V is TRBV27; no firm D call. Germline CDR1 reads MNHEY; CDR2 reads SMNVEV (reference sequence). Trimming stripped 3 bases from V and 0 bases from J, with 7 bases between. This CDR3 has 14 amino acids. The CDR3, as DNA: TGTGCCAGCAGTTTTTTATCTAGCACAGATACGCAGTATTTT. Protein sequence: CASSFLSSTDTQYF.

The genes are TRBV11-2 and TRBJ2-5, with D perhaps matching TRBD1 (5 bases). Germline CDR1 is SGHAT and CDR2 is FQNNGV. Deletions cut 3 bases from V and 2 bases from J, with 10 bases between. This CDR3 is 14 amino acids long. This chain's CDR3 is CASSFGYRQETQYF. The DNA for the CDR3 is TGTGCCAGCAGCTTTGGGTACAGGCAAGAGACCCAGTACTTC.

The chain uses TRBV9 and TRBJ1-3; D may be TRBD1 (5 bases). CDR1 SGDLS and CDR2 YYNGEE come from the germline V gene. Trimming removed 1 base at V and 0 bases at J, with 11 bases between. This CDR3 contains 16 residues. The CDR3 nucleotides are TGTGCCAGCAGCGTAAGGTGGGACGGCTCTGGAAACACCATATATTTT. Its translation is CASSVRWDGSGNTIYF.